This is a list of T cell receptor beta chains from one sample in a study of blood T cell repertoires in COVID-19. Repertoires were generated with immunoSEQ multiplex PCR, while TCRdb's copy carries only in-frame clones and drops some. Of approximately 260,000 clones in the sample, 89% are singletons; the top ten hold roughly 2.2%. The sequencing input was peripheral blood. The source of these receptors is a man aged 50 to 59 with acute or convalescent COVID-19. The CDR3 runs from the conserved cysteine through the conserved F or W. The D gene is left open where the match is weak. The listing skips clone size in some rows; elsewhere it reads once, few, many or a size class.

clone_size,d_call,v_call,j_call,cdr3_aa,cdr3_nt
.,.,TRBV7-6,TRBJ2-6,CASSLANYRAGANVLTF,TGTGCCAGCAGCTTGGCGAACTACAGGGCTGGGGCCAACGTCCTGACTTTC
.,.,TRBV25-1,TRBJ2-6,CASSEAGPAVGANVLTF,TGTGCCAGCAGTGAAGCTGGGCCAGCGGTCGGGGCCAACGTCCTGACTTTC
few,.,TRBV2,TRBJ1-1,CASSNNEAFF,TGTGCCAGCAGTAATAATGAAGCTTTCTTT
.,TRBD1,TRBV7-3,TRBJ1-6,CASSLMTGNSPLHF,TGTGCCAGCAGCTTGATGACAGGGAATTCACCCCTCCACTTT
.,TRBD1,TRBV4-2,TRBJ1-2,CASRPTSGTGGGYTF,TGTGCCAGCAGACCTACTTCCGGGACAGGAGGCGGCTACACCTTC
.,.,TRBV4-1,TRBJ2-1,CASSQLGQLEQFF,TGCGCCAGCAGCCAGTTAGGACAGCTTGAGCAGTTCTTC
.,TRBD2,TRBV4-1,TRBJ2-5,CASSQEGLAGGETQYF,TGCGCCAGCAGCCAAGAGGGACTAGCGGGGGGAGAGACCCAGTACTTC
once,TRBD2,TRBV7-9,TRBJ2-3,CASSSGLAGGTDTQYF,TGTGCCAGCAGCTCGGGACTAGCGGGTGGCACAGATACGCAGTATTTT
.,.,TRBV19,TRBJ1-4,CASRGRGENEKLFF,TGTGCCAGTAGGGGGAGGGGCGAGAATGAAAAACTGTTTTTT
.,.,TRBV27,TRBJ1-1,CASSLGAYTEAFF,TGTGCCAGCAGTTTGGGGGCCTACACTGAAGCTTTCTTT
.,TRBD1,TRBV2,TRBJ1-5,CASSDVTGWGFQHF,TGTGCCAGCAGTGACGTGACAGGGTGGGGGTTCCAGCATTTT
.,TRBD1,TRBV4-1,TRBJ1-5,CASSQGLGTGDNQPQHF,TGCGCCAGCAGCCAAGGCCTAGGGACAGGGGACAATCAGCCCCAGCATTTT
.,.,TRBV6-5,TRBJ1-3,CASSLSRVGNTIYF,TGTGCCAGCAGTTTAAGCAGGGTGGGAAACACCATATATTTT
few,.,TRBV21-1,TRBJ2-2,CASSKGLAGLTGELFF,TGTGCCAGCAGCAAAGGTCTAGCGGGGCTCACCGGGGAGCTGTTTTTT
.,.,TRBV19,TRBJ2-7,CASSIPGGSSYEQYF,TGTGCCAGTAGTATTCCTGGGGGGAGCTCCTACGAGCAGTACTTC
.,.,TRBV6-5,TRBJ2-7,CASRQAAYEQYF,TGTGCCAGCAGACAGGCGGCCTACGAGCAGTACTTC
.,.,TRBV7-8,TRBJ2-7,CASSLGRLGAYEQYF,TGTGCCAGCAGCTTGGGGCGGCTGGGGGCTTACGAGCAGTACTTC
.,.,TRBV14,TRBJ1-4,CASSQEYKGGWNEKLFF,TGTGCCAGCAGCCAAGAATATAAAGGCGGGTGGAATGAAAAACTGTTTTTT
.,TRBD1,TRBV5-1,TRBJ1-2,CASRPDREDYGYTF,TGCGCCAGCAGGCCGGACAGGGAAGACTATGGCTACACCTTC
.,.,TRBV7-8,TRBJ1-6,CASSRSQDSPLHF,TGTGCCAGCAGCCGTTCACAAGATTCACCCCTCCACTTT
.,.,TRBV7-2,TRBJ1-2,CASSLGSANYGYTF,TGTGCCAGCAGCTTAGGGTCAGCTAACTATGGCTACACCTTC
.,.,TRBV6-5,TRBJ1-5,CASSWGGIQPQHF,TGTGCCAGCAGTTGGGGAGGTATTCAGCCCCAGCATTTT
.,TRBD1,TRBV6-5,TRBJ2-7,CASSWIQGASGQYF,TGTGCCAGCAGTTGGATCCAGGGGGCGTCGGGGCAGTACTTC
few,.,TRBV6-6,TRBJ1-5,CASSPSTPQHF,TGTGCCAGCAGTCCCTCTACGCCCCAGCATTTT
.,TRBD1,TRBV12-3/TRBV12-4,TRBJ2-7,CASSQTRDRQYF,TGTGCCAGCAGCCAGACCCGGGACAGGCAGTACTTC
.,.,TRBV7-6,TRBJ2-1,CASSLAHSSYNEQFF,TGTGCCAGCAGCTTAGCCCATAGCTCCTACAATGAGCAGTTCTTC
.,TRBD2,TRBV24-1,TRBJ2-5,CATSSLAGDQETQYF,TGTGCCACCAGTTCCTTAGCGGGGGACCAAGAGACCCAGTACTTC
once,TRBD2,TRBV18,TRBJ2-3,CASSPLAGGQGYF,TGTGCCAGCTCACCACTAGCGGGGGGCCAGGGGTATTTT
once,TRBD1,TRBV27,TRBJ1-4,CASRQGAYEKLFF,TGTGCCAGCCGACAGGGGGCTTATGAAAAACTGTTTTTT
.,.,TRBV6-1,TRBJ1-2,CASSDLRQGAPNYGYTF,TGTGCCAGCAGTGACTTAAGGCAGGGCGCTCCTAACTATGGCTACACCTTC